This TCR beta chain was documented in a study of glioma-infiltrating T cells. Background on the study: WHO grade II oligodendrogliomas or astrocytomas, plus non-recurrent WHO grade IV glioblastomas, were sampled. Sequencing aimed for roughly 4.5- to 11-fold coverage of about a million peripheral T cells. Study-wide results and caveats: Signature shared blood CDR3 motifs were enriched in low-divergence and depleted in high-divergence patients. CDR3 overlap between tissue and blood was very small.

On this clonotype itself: Its antigen is unidentified.

Amplification of TCR alpha and beta CDR3 regions from RNA used iRepertoire nested multiplex PCR. A single record per CDR3 protein comes from TCRdb applying MiXCR to the multiplex PCR reads. The table shows about 400,000 distinct CDR3 sequences, with 41% occurring only once. The CDR3 runs to 13 residues. The V end lost 6 bases, the J end lost 5 bases, and 14 bases lay between the germline ends. The sequence derives from a human donor with low-grade glioma or glioblastoma, undergoing nonglioma brain surgery, or in good health (not recorded which). This chain connects TRBV12-3 or TRBV12-4 to TRBJ2-7; D remains ambiguous. Sequencing was done on a sample of glioma tissue, nonneoplastic brain tissue, or PBMCs (not recorded which). CDR3: CASSLSNGNEQYF. The CDR3 DNA is TGTGCCAGCAGCCTAAGTAATGGAAACGAGCAGTACTTC.